The entry below describes one T cell receptor (beta chain). These data are taken from a study of blood T cell repertoires in COVID-19. Turning to the study itself: Both acute and convalescent COVID-19 samples were obtained from the United States, Italy and Spain. Sources were T cells, B-cell-depleted T cells, or PBMCs; the material itself was cDNA or gDNA.

In the source study's methods: Amplified reference gene primers provided the basis for estimating nucleated cell counts. TCRdb's table, derived via immunoSEQ multiplex PCR, lists solely in-frame clones and lacks some. The V and J calls and clone size come from that table; D and trimming were worked out from the DNA. The table lists 100,000 to 150,000 clones, roughly four fifths of them singletons, with approximately 16% in the top ten. Germline V gives CDR1 MNHNS, CDR2 SASEGT. V shed 4 bases and J 3 bases; nucleotides not matched to a gene: 8. The CDR3 length is 16 residues. This chain links TRBV6-1 with TRBJ2-2; TRBD1 aligns across 7 bases. This clonotype originated in a woman aged 45 to 65 with acute or convalescent COVID-19. Sequenced material: peripheral blood. CDR3 sequence (DNA): TGTGCCAGCAGTGTACCGACAGGGTTGGACACCGGGGAGCTGTTTTTT. Translating it yields CASSVPTGLDTGELFF.